Each of the 12 T cell receptor beta chains below was sequenced from the same sample in a study of early T cells in non-severe SARS-CoV-2 infection. TCRdb re-called the 5' RACE reads through MiXCR, storing one row per CDR3 protein. The sample contains fewer than 35,000 distinct CDR3 sequences, roughly 9.2% of which appear only once. Sequencing was done on a sample of whole blood. Receptor source: an adult who was a healthcare worker with PCR-confirmed SARS-CoV-2 infection or an uninfected control (not recorded which).

This clonotype appeared a single time. CDR3 residues: CASRTGSTDTQYF. Written as DNA, the CDR3 is TGTGCCAGCCGGACGGGGAGCACAGATACGCAGTATTTT. The chain carries TRBV5-4 and TRBJ2-3; weak D call: TRBD2 (5 bases). V dropped 7 bases and J dropped 0 bases, with 9 bases sitting between them. CDR1 SGHNT and CDR2 YYREEE come from the germline V gene (reference sequence). This CDR3 has 13 residues.

Many counts were recorded for this clonotype. The chain employs TRBV6-1 and TRBJ1-2, with no clear D. Germline V gene sequence: CDR1 MNHNS, CDR2 SASEGT. The CDR3 has 15 amino acids. The V end was cut by 6 bases, the J end by 4 bases, with 18 bases between. Here the CDR3 reads CASSQNGVGSYGYTF. CDR3 bases: TGTGCCAGCAGCCAAAACGGGGTCGGGAGCTATGGCTACACCTTC.

Only a few counts were recorded for this clonotype. This sequence joins TRBV20-1 and TRBJ2-3; a possible D gene is TRBD1 (5 bases). V shed 6 bases and J shed 2 bases, with 18 bases lying between them. Per the germline V gene, CDR1 is DFQATT and CDR2 is SNEGSKA (reference sequence). CDR3 size: 15 residues. Here the CDR3 DNA reads TGCAGTGCAACCGACAGAAGAACAACCACAGATACGCAGTATTTT. It yields the protein CSATDRRTTTDTQYF.

This clonotype was detected a few times. J is TRBJ2-7 and V is TRBV7-2; D call uncertain. Germline values: CDR1 SGHTA, CDR2 FQGNSA. The V and J ends lost 5 bases and 2 bases respectively, with 13 bases between them. The CDR3 runs 14 residues. The CDR3: CASSPPTGTYEQYF. CDR3 sequence (DNA): TGTGCCAGCAGCCCCCCGACCGGAACCTACGAGCAGTACTTC.

The chain combines TRBV11-2 with TRBJ1-6, with a possible D match to TRBD1 (6 bases). Deletions cut 1 base from V and 8 bases from J, with 18 bases between. The CDR3 sequence is 17 residues long. Germline V CDR1 and CDR2: SGHAT, FQNNGV. The CDR3 DNA reads TGTGCCAGCAGCTTAGTACCGGGTGGGGGGCCGGATTCACCCCTCCACTTT. It is translated as CASSLVPGGGPDSPLHF.

This clonotype was recorded many times. CDR3 protein: CASSHRSGPLGAEAFF. The CDR3 DNA reads TGTGCCAGCAGCCACAGAAGCGGACCTCTGGGGGCTGAAGCTTTCTTT. The J gene is TRBJ1-1, the V gene TRBV11-1; D might be TRBD1 (5 bases). The CDR3 runs to 16 residues. Germline lookup yields CDR1 SGHAT and CDR2 FQDESV (reference sequence). Trimming left V 5 bases short and J 6 bases short, with 22 bases between.

The rearrangement joins TRBV27 to TRBJ2-7; unclear D gene. V lost 0 bases and J 2 bases, leaving 11 bases between the germline ends. The CDR3 extends over 15 amino acids. Germline lookup yields CDR1 MNHEY and CDR2 SMNVEV (reference sequence). CDR3 DNA: TGTGCCAGCAGTTTATCGATCGGCCGCACCTACGAGCAGTACTTC. Protein product: CASSLSIGRTYEQYF.

This clonotype was seen many times. The genes are TRBV18 and TRBJ2-1, with D maybe TRBD2 (5 bases). The germline CDR1 and CDR2 sequences are KGHSH and LQKENI. V lost 4 bases and J lost 6, with 10 bases in between. CDR3 length: 13 residues. CDR3: CASSLLEGNEQFF. CDR3 sequence (DNA): TGTGCCAGCTCACTGCTAGAGGGCAATGAGCAGTTCTTC.

This clonotype was observed at least ten times. This chain connects TRBV20-1 to TRBJ2-1, with D possibly TRBD2 on 5 matching bases. Trimming stripped 4 bases from V and 9 bases from J, with 22 bases between. Germline-derived CDR1 and CDR2 are DFQATT and SNEGSKA (reference sequence). The length of the CDR3 is 15 residues. The CDR3 here is CSAISPGGSGSEQFF. Here the CDR3 DNA reads TGCAGTGCTATAAGTCCCGGCGGGTCGGGATCTGAGCAGTTCTTC.

This clonotype was observed many times. The V gene is TRBV12-3 or TRBV12-4, the J gene TRBJ2-5; no clear D. The CDR3 loop spans 13 amino acids. Deletions cut 6 bases from V and 2 bases from J, with 10 bases between. CDR3 DNA sequence: TGTGCCAGCAGGAAGAACCCTCAAGAGACCCAGTACTTC. Protein product: CASRKNPQETQYF.

CDR3 region: CASSYNPQGAKNIQYF. CDR3 DNA: TGTGCCAGCAGTTACAACCCTCAGGGGGCGAAAAACATTCAGTACTTC. The J gene is TRBJ2-4, the V gene TRBV6-2 or TRBV6-3; 8 bases agree with TRBD1. After removal of 2 bases from V and 4 bases from J, the junction contained 7 bases not matched to a gene. This CDR3 comprises 16 residues. The V gene's germline CDR1 is MNHEY and CDR2 SVGEGT.

This clonotype was recorded many times. DNA for the CDR3: TGCAGCGTTGAAAGGGCCCGACTTCGAGGCTACACCTTC. Translation: CSVERARLRGYTF. The chain couples TRBV29-1 to TRBJ1-2, with no clear D. V lost 2 bases and J lost 8, with 15 bases in between. Germline-derived CDR1 and CDR2 are SQVTM and ANQGSEA. The CDR3 runs 13 residues.